This paragraph reports one T cell receptor beta chain. Reverse transcribed after extraction, RNA yielded cDNA as the sequencing template. TCRdb's copy holds only in-frame clones and misses some; the assay was immunoSEQ multiplex PCR. The sample shows 150,000 to 200,000 clones, under 80% of them seen only once. CDR3 length: 16 residues. V was trimmed by 1 base and J by 1 base, leaving 12 bases between them. Per germline, CDR1 MGHRA and CDR2 YSYEKL. The data belong to a study of CD8+ T cells in alopecia areata. Noted treatment: oral pan-JAK inhibitor, 5-10 mg twice daily. The chain links TRBV4-1 to TRBJ2-3; a weak D match, TRBD2 (6 bases). The source was CD4+ T cells sorted from blood, collected around week 50, from a patient treated with tofacitinib. The source is a human donor with alopecia areata. In DNA form, the CDR3 reads TGCGCCAGCAGCCAAGTCGGCGGGGCCCGCACAGATACGCAGTATTTT. Amino acid sequence: CASSQVGGARTDTQYF.